What follows is one T cell receptor beta chain and its context. Its antigen remains undetermined. Per-nucleotide qualities are absent, and no much larger clonotype sits a single base away. Library generation was performed with 5' RACE. Data came from an Illumina HiSeq 2500. The second PCR ran for about 6 to 11 cycles and used a J-beta primer mix along with a sample-barcoded 5' primer. Each TCR beta cDNA molecule received a unique molecular identifier from a template-switch 5' adaptor carrying 12 random nucleotides. At least 2.5 million CDR3-containing paired-end reads were obtained from each sample. First-strand cDNA was synthesized from all RNA with the Mint cDNA synthesis kit, primed by a TRBC-specific oligonucleotide. Following uracil-DNA glycosylase treatment, a first 18-cycle PCR with universal primers M1SS and BC2_uni_R was performed on all cDNA. For the original study's pipeline: For normalization, 1 million high-quality reads were randomly selected from each sample, with every read carrying a distinct molecular identifier. Reads sharing molecular identifiers were discarded rather than binned into consensus sequences. CDR3 identification, clonotype clustering and error correction used MiTCR with a Q25 quality threshold and the strictest error-elimination algorithm. A nonparametric unseen species model with Euler transformation was used to estimate a lower bound on total TCR beta diversity. The public reads were quality trimmed at Q25 with fastp and then assembled into clones with MiXCR by TCRdb, keeping productive beta chains. When rows share a CDR3 protein, they turn into one entry using the most common DNA and genes. The V and J calls were not made by the authors but by TCRdb's processing. In this sample the table shows about 730,000 distinct CDR3 sequences, 43% of which occur a single time. The ten largest account for under 25% of the sample.

Donors were about 36 systemically healthy Caucasian individuals from Russia aged roughly 6 to 100 years. Each donor gave roughly 9 milliliters of peripheral blood, drawn into EDTA-treated Vacutainer tubes. Ficoll-Paque density-gradient centrifugation was used to isolate PBMCs, with at least 7 million obtained per sample. Total RNA, at least 6 micrograms per sample, was extracted from PBMCs with Trizol reagent. For every donor, flow cytometry on a PBMC aliquot measured the percentage of naive CD45RAhigh/CD27high T cells. The data originate from a study of blood T cells in healthy people across ages (dated by TCRdb to between 2015 and 2016). Broadly, across the study: Template switching captured roughly one uniquely barcoded TCR beta cDNA molecule per two T cells in model experiments. The study measured age-related changes in TCR beta repertoire diversity using deep sequencing normalized with unique cDNA molecular identifiers. Four age groups were formed from the donors: young (average approximately 15 years), middle-aged (approximately 40), aged (over 55) and long-lived (around 82). To avoid experimental bias, donors of different ages were spread randomly across the sequencing lanes. Two additional independent replicas of 1 million unique cDNA reads from the same blood draw were analyzed for two donors (one aged 18 to 29 and one aged 80 or older). Overall study outcomes, separate from this receptor: The long-lived group showed more naive CD4+ T cells, fewer expanded clones and increased TCR diversity than the aged group, suggesting age selection. As age increased, observed TCR beta diversity per million T cells dropped in a roughly linear way, and a significant reduction was already evident by age 40. Since profiling was done on bulk unsorted PBMCs, naive and antigen-experienced compartments could not be conclusively compared. Donor CMV infection status was unknown, potentially confounding age-related changes in expanded clonotypes. There was a strong correlation between observed TCR beta diversity and the percentage of naive T cells measured by flow cytometry. Estimates of total diversity from one million sequenced T cells were regarded as lower bounds and underestimates.

CDR1 MNHEY and CDR2 SVGAGI are derived from the germline V gene. V is reduced by 1 base and J by 3 bases, leaving a spacing of 12 bases between them. Including the terminal cysteine and phenylalanine, the CDR3 comprises 15 residues. The kept DNA is CDR3 alone, 45 bases in frame from the first base. The TCR originated in a woman in her sixties or seventies in good health. Input material: blood. This chain is built from TRBV6-5 and TRBJ1-2, with no confidently assigned D gene. The bases read TGTGCCAGCAGTTACTTGGGGATTGATGACTATGGCTACACCTTC. Protein translation: CASSYLGIDDYGYTF.